Below are 31 T cell receptor beta chains sequenced from a single sample in a study of beta chain features in type 1 diabetes. Study-wide findings and caveats: All four CD4+ subsets from Type 1 diabetes patients carried moderately but significantly shorter TCRB CDR3s.

Antigens for these TCRs are unknown. Reverse transcription of all isolated RNA meant that expressed TCRB transcripts were sequenced. Sequencing used immunoSEQ multiplex PCR; TCRdb keeps in-frame clones, though not all of them. The data show 150,000 to 200,000 clones, almost 8% seen once. The sequencing input was central memory CD4+ T cells from blood. These receptors were taken from a man between 18 and 29 years old with type 1 diabetes.

The chain combines TRBV9 with TRBJ1-3, with unresolved D. The V gene's germline CDR1 is SGDLS and CDR2 YYNGEE. The CDR3 length is 16 residues. V gave up 0 bases and J gave up 0 bases, with 10 bases separating them. The CDR3 DNA reads TGTGCCAGCAGCGTAGGGTCAGTCCTCTCTGGAAACACCATATATTTT. This translates into CASSVGSVLSGNTIYF.

J is TRBJ2-6 and V is TRBV19; a weak D match, TRBD1 (6 bases). There are 15 residues in the CDR3. CDR1 is LNHDA and CDR2 is SQIVND in the germline V gene (reference sequence). With 8 bases removed from V and 3 bases from J, the gap between germline ends came to 14 bases. The CDR3 region is CASLGRGYGANVLTF. The CDR3 DNA is TGTGCCAGTCTAGGCAGGGGATATGGGGCCAACGTCCTGACTTTC.

This clone appeared a few times. This chain connects TRBV12-2 to TRBJ2-2; TRBD2, the D gene given by the table, was not confirmed from the DNA. TRBV12-2 is reported as a pseudogene. The CDR3 is made up of 16 amino acids. The CDR3 is CASRSAAGGRTGELFF. The CDR3 DNA follows: TGTGCAAGTCGCTCCGCAGCGGGGGGGCGGACCGGGGAGCTGTTTTTT.

This clone has only a few counts. The J gene is TRBJ1-2, the V gene TRBV9; the D is unclear. Trimming pared 3 bases from V and 4 bases from J, leaving 7 bases between. CDR3 length equals 12 residues. Per the germline V gene, CDR1 is SGDLS and CDR2 is YYNGEE. This CDR3 is CASSAHTYGYTF. The CDR3 nucleotides read TGTGCCAGCAGCGCACATACCTATGGCTACACCTTC.

The gene calls are TRBV6-5 and TRBJ1-1; D might be TRBD1 (6 bases). The CDR3 runs to 13 residues. Germline CDR1 reads MNHEY; CDR2 reads SVGAGI. V was pared by 7 bases and J by 2 bases, with 11 bases between. Here the CDR3 DNA reads TGTGCCAGCATCGGTGGGGGCAACACTGAAGCTTTCTTT. Its translation is CASIGGGNTEAFF.

This clone was counted between two and nine times. The chain employs TRBV6-5 and TRBJ2-3; no clear D. The CDR3 spans 13 residues. The V and J ends lost 4 bases and 0 bases respectively, with 5 bases between them. Germline-derived CDR1 and CDR2 are MNHEY and SVGAGI. The DNA of the CDR3 is TGTGCCAGCAGTTGGCGGAGCACAGATACGCAGTATTTT. Translating it yields CASSWRSTDTQYF.

The rearrangement uses TRBV10-3 and TRBJ2-2, with TRBD1 matching 9 bases. CDR3 length equals 15 residues. V lost 6 bases and J lost 5; bases outside the gene matches: 7. Germline V gene sequence: CDR1 ENHRY, CDR2 SYGVKD. The CDR3 reads CAISQGQGGTGELFF. The CDR3 DNA is TGTGCCATCAGCCAGGGACAGGGAGGTACCGGGGAGCTGTTTTTT.

This clone came up a few times. The CDR3: CASTRDFPYEQYF. The CDR3 DNA sequence: TGCGCCAGCACCCGGGACTTCCCCTACGAGCAGTACTTC. The chain links TRBV10-2 to TRBJ2-7; TRBD2 might be the D (6 bases). Germline CDR1 WSHSY, CDR2 SAAADI. The CDR3 runs 13 residues. V was cut by 7 bases and J by 2 bases, with 12 bases left in between.

This clone was seen a few times. The chain joins TRBV28 to TRBJ2-7; TRBD1 is a possible D gene (5 bases). The CDR3 totals 12 residues. Germline V lookup: CDR1 MDHEN, CDR2 SYDVKM. The V and J ends lost 2 bases and 6 bases respectively, with 8 bases between them. The CDR3 DNA reads TGTGCCAGCAGTTTAAATAGGGGCGAGCAGTACTTC. It codes for CASSLNRGEQYF. Together with reference TRBV28 and TRBJ2-7, the CDR3 gives the full variable domain: DVKVTQSSRYLVKRTGEKVFLECVQDMDHENMFWYRQDPGLGLRLIYFSYDVKMKEKGDIPEGYSVSREKKERFSLILESASTNQTSMYLCASSLNRGEQYFGPGTRLTVT.

This chain uses TRBV20-1 with TRBJ1-1; D not certain. V was cut by 1 base and J by 7 bases, with 7 bases left in between. The germline CDR1 and CDR2 sequences are DFQATT and SNEGSKA (reference sequence). CDR3 length: 11 amino acids. CDR3 nucleotide sequence: TGCAGTGCTAGAGGTTTTAATGAAGCTTTCTTT. It encodes CSARGFNEAFF.

In its sample, this clone was seen a few times. The V gene is TRBV5-4, the J gene TRBJ2-5; tentative D call: TRBD1 (6 bases). Germline V gene sequence: CDR1 SGHNT, CDR2 YYREEE (reference sequence). The ends were cut back, 2 bases at V and 4 bases at J, with 12 bases in the middle. The CDR3 is 14 amino acids. The CDR3 spells CASSLSQGGETQYF. DNA of the CDR3: TGTGCCAGCAGCTTATCACAGGGCGGAGAGACCCAGTACTTC.

The chain is built from TRBV19 and TRBJ2-7; 9 bases are a match to TRBD1. The germline CDR1 and CDR2 sequences are LNHDA and SQIVND (reference sequence). The length of the CDR3 is 15 residues. After removal of 1 base from V and 2 bases from J, the junction contained 3 bases not matched to a gene. The DNA of the CDR3 is TGTGCCAGTAGTATAGCGGACAGGGGCGCCTACGAGCAGTACTTC. This encodes CASSIADRGAYEQYF.

The J gene is TRBJ2-5, the V gene TRBV28; TRBD2 matches 9 bases. CDR3 length: 14 amino acids. J gave up 2 bases and V 5 bases, and 3 bases lay outside the gene matches. The germline gives CDR1 MDHEN, CDR2 SYDVKM. DNA for the CDR3: TGTGCCAGCAGTAGTAGCGGGAGACAAGAGACCCAGTACTTC. Translation gives CASSSSGRQETQYF. Combining the CDR3 with reference TRBV28 and TRBJ2-5 gives the whole variable domain DVKVTQSSRYLVKRTGEKVFLECVQDMDHENMFWYRQDPGLGLRLIYFSYDVKMKEKGDIPEGYSVSREKKERFSLILESASTNQTSMYLCASSSSGRQETQYFGPGTRLLVL.

The chain employs TRBV29-1 and TRBJ2-1; 8 bases are shared with TRBD2. V dropped 5 bases and J dropped 9; count of bases not matched to a gene: 9. The CDR3 totals 13 residues. CDR1 and CDR2 (germline): SQVTM, ANQGSEA. CDR3 residues: CSVRSGSLVEQFF. The CDR3 nucleotides read TGCAGCGTTCGAAGCGGGAGCTTAGTTGAGCAGTTCTTC.

The chain is built from TRBV7-2 and TRBJ1-1, with D tentatively TRBD1 (6 bases). CDR1 SGHTA and CDR2 FQGNSA come from the germline V gene. Deletions cut 7 bases from V and 5 bases from J, with 17 bases between. This CDR3 has 14 residues. The CDR3, as DNA: TGTGCCAGCAAGCCGGGACATTCGGGAACTGAAGCTTTCTTT. Protein product: CASKPGHSGTEAFF. The whole variable domain, remainder taken from reference TRBV7-2 and TRBJ1-1, is GAGVSQSPSNKVTEKGKDVELRCDPISGHTALYWYRQSLGQGLEFLIYFQGNSAPDKSGLPSDRFSAERTGGSVSTLTIQRTQQEDSAVYLCASKPGHSGTEAFFGQGTRLTVV.

This clone has just a few counts. The chain links TRBV29-1 to TRBJ2-7; TRBD1 matches 8 bases. The junction had 9 bases not matched to a gene; V was cut back by 5 bases and J by 3 bases. Germline CDR1 reads SQVTM; CDR2 reads ANQGSEA. The CDR3 covers 14 residues. In nucleotides, the CDR3 is TGCAGCGTTAGACAGGGGTTAAACGGCTACGAGCAGTACTTC. Protein: CSVRQGLNGYEQYF.

This rearrangement joins TRBV7-7 to TRBJ2-5; 7 nucleotides match TRBD1. The CDR3 extends over 13 amino acids. Trimming at V came to 5 bases and at J to 2 bases, leaving 2 bases not matched to a gene. The germline V gene encodes CDR1 SSHAT and CDR2 FNYEAQ (reference sequence). CDR3 DNA: TGTGCCAGCAGCCCGGGACAGCAAGAGACCCAGTACTTC. It yields the protein CASSPGQQETQYF.

This clone was observed once. The chain recombines TRBV19 with TRBJ2-7; TRBD1 is a possible D gene (6 bases). Trimming cost V 4 bases and J 1 base, with 11 bases left between them. Per germline, CDR1 LNHDA and CDR2 SQIVND (reference sequence). The length of the CDR3 is 14 residues. The CDR3 DNA follows: TGTGCCAGTAGTACCCTGGACAGATCCTACGAGCAGTACTTC. Translation: CASSTLDRSYEQYF.

The table lists this clone with a few counts. The V gene is TRBV27, the J gene TRBJ2-7; tentative D call: TRBD2 (5 bases). Per the germline V gene, CDR1 is MNHEY and CDR2 is SMNVEV (reference sequence). Trimming removed 2 bases from V and 3 bases from J, with 14 bases in between. The CDR3 has 15 amino acids. Written as DNA, the CDR3 is TGTGCCAGCAGTTTACTAGCTTACAGTTTCTACGAGCAGTACTTC. Its protein is CASSLLAYSFYEQYF.

This clone was detected only a few times. The same CDR3 can be traced to other DNA sequences in this sample. This chain's CDR3 is CASRPGQGGETQYF. CDR3 DNA sequence: TGCGCCAGCAGACCCGGACAGGGAGGAGAGACCCAGTACTTC. This rearrangement joins TRBV5-1 to TRBJ2-5; 8 nucleotides line up with TRBD1. Trimming cost V 5 bases and J 4 bases; bases outside gene matches: 7. The germline gives CDR1 SGHRS, CDR2 YFSETQ. The CDR3 is 14 amino acids.

As regards this clone: This sample also contains other DNA sequences that code for the same CDR3. The V gene is TRBV6-1, the J gene TRBJ1-1, with 11 positions matching TRBD1. Trimming removed 5 bases from V and 2 bases from J; junction bases left unmatched: 1. CDR3 length: 14 amino acids. Germline lookup yields CDR1 MNHNS and CDR2 SASEGT. This CDR3 reads CASSRTGGNTEAFF. CDR3 sequence (DNA): TGTGCCAGCAGTCGGACAGGGGGCAACACTGAAGCTTTCTTT.

This clone was observed a handful of times. V and J are TRBV19 and TRBJ2-2, with D maybe TRBD2 (5 bases). The CDR3 extends over 15 amino acids. Trimming pared 3 bases from V and 4 bases from J, leaving 12 bases between. Germline V gene sequence: CDR1 LNHDA, CDR2 SQIVND (reference sequence). In DNA form, the CDR3 reads TGTGCCAGTAGTATTACTATCCGGGGCACCGGGGAGCTGTTTTTT. Translating gives CASSITIRGTGELFF.

The chain joins TRBV7-9 to TRBJ1-1; possible D gene TRBD1, 6 bases. CDR1 and CDR2 (germline): SEHNR, FQNEAQ (reference sequence). V was cut by 5 bases and J by 1 base, with 14 bases left in between. The CDR3 is 15 residues long. The CDR3 region has the DNA TGTGCCAGCAGCGGGAGGGGGATTGGGAACACTGAAGCTTTCTTT. It is translated as CASSGRGIGNTEAFF.

This clone was seen a few times. The chain uses TRBV5-4 and TRBJ2-4; no clear D. Trimming removed 4 bases from V and 1 base from J, with 12 bases in between. Germline V gene lookup returns CDR1 SGHNT and CDR2 YYREEE (reference sequence). This CDR3 contains 15 residues. CDR3 region: CASSHVEKAKNIQYF. CDR3 sequence (DNA): TGTGCCAGCAGCCACGTGGAGAAGGCCAAAAACATTCAGTACTTC. Together with reference TRBV5-4 and TRBJ2-4, the CDR3 gives the full variable domain: ETGVTQSPTHLIKTRGQQVTLRCSSQSGHNTVSWYQQALGQGPQFIFQYYREEENGRGNFPPRFSGLQFPNYSSELNVNALELDDSALYLCASSHVEKAKNIQYFGAGTRLSVL.

In its sample, this clone was seen a few times. This chain joins TRBV30 and TRBJ1-2; D unresolved. The CDR3 runs 13 residues. Trimming pared 4 bases from V and 2 bases from J, leaving 11 bases between. Germline CDR1 is GTSNPN and CDR2 is SVGIG (reference sequence). CDR3 in amino acids: CAWKSRGNYGYTF. CDR3 sequence (DNA): TGTGCCTGGAAAAGTCGGGGAAACTATGGCTACACCTTC.

This clone was seen more than once but under ten times. The rearrangement joins TRBV6-5 to TRBJ2-3, with 12 positions matching TRBD2. The ends lost 5 bases at V and 9 bases at J; junction bases unmatched: 9. The CDR3 length is 15 residues. The germline V gene encodes CDR1 MNHEY and CDR2 SVGAGI. CDR3 protein: CASSPRLAGDLTQYF. For the CDR3, the DNA is TGTGCCAGCAGTCCCAGACTAGCGGGAGATCTAACGCAGTATTTT.

The sample holds a few counts of this clone. The J gene is TRBJ2-1, the V gene TRBV7-9, with 12 bases identical to TRBD2. The CDR3 consists of 16 residues. V shed 5 bases, J shed 6 bases, and the junction held 8 bases outside the gene matches. Germline V gene sequence: CDR1 SEHNR, CDR2 FQNEAQ (reference sequence). The CDR3 DNA is TGTGCCAGCAGCGCTCTAGCGGGAGGGCGGCGCAATGAGCAGTTCTTC. Amino acid sequence: CASSALAGGRRNEQFF.

This clone was seen more than once but under ten times. V gene TRBV6-5 combines with J gene TRBJ2-7, with TRBD1 identical over 10 bases. Per the germline V gene, CDR1 is MNHEY and CDR2 is SVGAGI. This CDR3 is built from 15 residues. With V trimmed by 4 bases and J by 3 bases, 6 bases remained unmatched. CDR3 bases: TGTGCCAGCAGTTTTGTGAGGACAGGGGGCTACGAGCAGTACTTC. Translating it yields CASSFVRTGGYEQYF.

The sample holds many counts of this clone. The chain links TRBV29-1 to TRBJ2-4; D is unclear. CDR1 and CDR2 from the germline V gene are SQVTM and ANQGSEA. Trimming removed 7 bases from V and 2 bases from J, with 12 bases in between. CDR3 length: 13 amino acids. The CDR3 is CSAETLTKNIQYF. Written as DNA, the CDR3 is TGCAGCGCCGAGACACTTACCAAAAACATTCAGTACTTC.

This clone was detected a few times. This chain links TRBV5-1 with TRBJ2-2, with TRBD1 matching over 9 bases. J lost 5 bases, V lost 6 bases, and 11 bases had no gene match. The CDR3 runs to 16 residues. Germline CDR1 and CDR2: SGHRS and YFSETQ. The CDR3 nucleotides read TGCGCCAGCAAGGAACAGGGGGCCTTGGGGACCGGGGAGCTGTTTTTT. Translated, it gives CASKEQGALGTGELFF.

The chain employs TRBV5-1 and TRBJ2-1; 8 bases align to TRBD2. With 4 bases clipped from V and 12 bases from J, the junction kept 12 bases outside the gene matches. The V gene's germline CDR1 is SGHRS and CDR2 YFSETQ. This CDR3 has 14 amino acids. The DNA for the CDR3 is TGCGCCAGCAGCCCGACTAGCGAGGTGGTTGGGCAGTTCTTC. Its protein product is CASSPTSEVVGQFF.